The 18 T cell receptor beta chains below all came from one sample that was sequenced in a study of blood T cell repertoires in COVID-19. Assay: immunoSEQ multiplex PCR; the TCRdb copy retains only in-frame clones and omits some. This table holds approximately 100,000 clones, around nine tenths found once. The sample comprised peripheral blood. These receptors all stem from a man aged 65 to 85 with acute or convalescent COVID-19.

The chain uses TRBV5-1 and TRBJ1-2; D is possibly TRBD1 (5 bases). The V end lost 0 bases, the J end lost 3 bases, and 15 bases lay between the germline ends. Germline V CDR1 and CDR2: SGHRS, YFSETQ. CDR3 length: 16 amino acids. The CDR3 nucleotides read TGCGCCAGCAGCTTGGATGGACAAAAATCTTACTATGGCTACACCTTC. Protein: CASSLDGQKSYYGYTF.

The chain carries TRBV5-1 and TRBJ1-2; possibly TRBD1 for D (5 bases). Trimming stripped 3 bases from V and 2 bases from J, with 11 bases between. CDR1 SGHRS and CDR2 YFSETQ come from the germline V gene. The CDR3 has 14 residues. The CDR3 DNA sequence: TGCGCCAGCAGCTATCAGGGTGCCAACTATGGCTACACCTTC. This codes for CASSYQGANYGYTF.

V and J are TRBV30 and TRBJ2-2; TRBD2 agrees at 11 bases. CDR3 length equals 16 residues. V was pared by 3 bases and J by 6 bases, with 9 bases of the junction left unmatched. Germline values: CDR1 GTSNPN, CDR2 SVGIG (reference sequence). The CDR3 DNA sequence: TGTGCCTGGAGGCTAGCGGGGGGAGGGTTTTCCGGGGAGCTGTTTTTT. Amino acid sequence: CAWRLAGGGFSGELFF.

The CDR3 DNA reads TGTGCCAGCAGTGAATGGCTAGCGGCCCACAATGAGCAGTTCTTC. As protein: CASSEWLAAHNEQFF. The chain employs TRBV2 and TRBJ2-1; the match to TRBD2 covers 7 bases. This CDR3 contains 15 residues. Germline V CDR1 and CDR2: SNHLY, FYNNEI. Trimming cost V 2 bases and J 5 bases; bases outside gene matches: 6.

The rearrangement uses TRBV5-4 and TRBJ2-3; D may be TRBD2 (5 bases). Germline loops: CDR1 SGHNT, CDR2 YYREEE (reference sequence). V lost 4 bases, J lost 1 base, and 10 bases lay in between. The CDR3 is 14 residues long. The CDR3 reads CASSPWTRTDTQYF. The CDR3 nucleotides read TGTGCCAGCAGCCCCTGGACTCGCACAGATACGCAGTATTTT.

This clone was seen just once. The rearrangement joins TRBV4-1 to TRBJ2-7, with 7 bases matching TRBD1. Trimming at V came to 2 bases and at J to 7 bases, leaving 5 bases not matched to a gene. The CDR3 spans 13 residues. Germline V gives CDR1 MGHRA, CDR2 YSYEKL. CDR3 nucleotides: TGCGCCAGCAGCCAATTCAGGGGGAAAGAGCAGTACTTC. Its protein is CASSQFRGKEQYF.

The J gene is TRBJ2-3, the V gene TRBV7-2, with 12 nucleotides matching TRBD2. V shed 2 bases, J shed 6 bases, and the junction held 15 bases outside the gene matches. In germline, CDR1 is SGHTA, CDR2 FQGNSA. This CDR3 has 19 amino acids. The CDR3 is CASSLWASGGARARDTQYF. CDR3 nucleotides: TGTGCCAGCAGCTTATGGGCTAGCGGGGGGGCTAGGGCTCGGGATACGCAGTATTTT.

The rearrangement joins TRBV11-3 to TRBJ1-1, with D possibly TRBD1 on 6 matching bases. The CDR3 consists of 14 residues. Trimming stripped 6 bases from V and 1 base from J, with 12 bases between. Germline V gene lookup returns CDR1 SGHNT and CDR2 YENEEA. CDR3 amino acids: CASSVQGQNTEAFF. The CDR3 DNA follows: TGTGCCAGCAGTGTACAGGGACAGAACACTGAAGCTTTCTTT. Complete variable domain (other parts from reference TRBV11-3 and TRBJ1-1): EAGVVQSPRYKIIEKKQPVAFWCNPISGHNTLYWYLQNLGQGPELLIRYENEEAVDDSQLPKDRFSAERLKGVDSTLKIQPAELGDSAVYLCASSVQGQNTEAFFGQGTRLTVV.

In its sample, this clone was seen a few times. The chain uses TRBV7-9 and TRBJ2-3, with 8 bases identical to TRBD2. In germline, CDR1 is SEHNR, CDR2 FQNEAQ (reference sequence). The CDR3 extends over 15 amino acids. Trimming at V came to 5 bases and at J to 1 base, leaving 5 bases not matched to a gene. As DNA, the CDR3 is TGTGCCAGCAGCCCGGGAGGGGCTCGCACAGATACGCAGTATTTT. Translating gives CASSPGGARTDTQYF. Combining the CDR3 with reference TRBV7-9 and TRBJ2-3 gives the whole variable domain DTGVSQNPRHKITKRGQNVTFRCDPISEHNRLYWYRQTLGQGPEFLTYFQNEAQLEKSRLLSDRFSAERPKGSFSTLEIQRTEQGDSAMYLCASSPGGARTDTQYFGPGTRLTVL.

This chain connects TRBV28 to TRBJ2-7; D ambiguous. This CDR3 region has 14 residues. V was trimmed by 4 bases and J by 0 bases, leaving 10 bases between them. Germline loops: CDR1 MDHEN, CDR2 SYDVKM. Written as DNA, the CDR3 is TGTGCCAGCAGTTACCGTGCCAGCTCCTACGAGCAGTACTTC. Its translation: CASSYRASSYEQYF.

The J gene is TRBJ1-2, the V gene TRBV28; no definite D call. The CDR3 is 14 amino acids. The germline V gene has CDR1 MDHEN and CDR2 SYDVKM. The V and J ends lost 7 bases and 5 bases respectively, with 17 bases between them. The CDR3 loop is CASTHSGSLYGYTF. In DNA form, the CDR3 reads TGTGCCAGCACCCACTCCGGGTCTTTATATGGCTACACCTTC.

The chain joins TRBV19 to TRBJ1-2, with 10 bases aligning to TRBD1. Germline lookup yields CDR1 LNHDA and CDR2 SQIVND (reference sequence). This CDR3 comprises 15 residues. Trimming at V came to 6 bases and at J to 8 bases, leaving 12 bases not matched to a gene. CDR3 nucleotides: TGTGCCAGTAGGAAACCGGGACAGGGGCCAGGAGGCTACACCTTC. Its translation is CASRKPGQGPGGYTF. Complete variable domain (other parts from reference TRBV19 and TRBJ1-2): DGGITQSPKYLFRKEGQNVTLSCEQNLNHDAMYWYRQDPGQGLRLIYYSQIVNDFQKGDIAEGYSVSREKKESFPLTVTSAQKNPTAFYLCASRKPGQGPGGYTFGSGTRLTVV.

The gene calls are TRBV29-1 and TRBJ2-7; 12 bases are shared with TRBD2. The trim removed 4 bases at V and 0 bases at J, leaving 4 bases unmatched. The CDR3 runs 15 residues. Germline loops: CDR1 SQVTM, CDR2 ANQGSEA. CDR3 protein: CSVGGLAGYSYEQYF. CDR3 sequence (DNA): TGCAGCGTTGGGGGACTAGCGGGTTACTCCTACGAGCAGTACTTC.

This clone was seen just once. V is TRBV7-9 and J is TRBJ2-3; possible D gene TRBD2, 5 bases. The CDR3 is 15 amino acids. Germline CDR1 and CDR2: SEHNR and FQNEAQ (reference sequence). Trimming shortened V by 1 base and J by 0 bases, and 8 bases separated the two germline ends. The CDR3 protein is CASSLGTFSTDTQYF. Here the CDR3 DNA reads TGTGCCAGCAGCTTAGGGACTTTTAGCACAGATACGCAGTATTTT.

This sequence joins TRBV4-1 and TRBJ2-7; D is perhaps TRBD1 (5 bases). This CDR3 contains 15 residues. Germline CDR1 is MGHRA and CDR2 is YSYEKL. The germline V and J ends were trimmed by 4 bases and 2 bases, with 15 bases remaining between them. CDR3 in DNA: TGCGCCAGCAGCCGAGAGACAGTCCTGCCCTACGAGCAGTACTTC. Its translation: CASSRETVLPYEQYF.

This chain links TRBV3-1 (or the pseudogene TRBV3-2) with TRBJ2-3; 13 bases fit TRBD2. The CDR3 is 15 residues long. Losses at the gene ends were 8 bases for V and 3 bases for J; bases not matched to a gene: 5. CDR1 and CDR2 from the germline V gene are LGHDT and YNNKEL (reference sequence). The CDR3 spells CASGTSGIVTDTQYF. The DNA of the CDR3 is TGTGCCAGCGGGACTAGCGGGATAGTTACAGATACGCAGTATTTT.

The J gene is TRBJ2-1, the V gene TRBV2, with D possibly TRBD1 on 6 matching bases. CDR3 size: 12 residues. V lost 4 bases and J 11 bases, leaving 12 bases between the germline ends. Germline values: CDR1 SNHLY, CDR2 FYNNEI. As DNA, the CDR3 is TGTGCCAGCAGTGGCTCAGGGGCGCAGCAGTTCTTC. This encodes CASSGSGAQQFF. The variable domain in full, with the rest retrieved from reference TRBV2 and TRBJ2-1, is EPEVTQTPSHQVTQMGQEVILRCVPISNHLYFYWYRQILGQKVEFLVSFYNNEISEKSEIFDDQFSVERPDGSNFTLKIRSTKLEDSAMYFCASSGSGAQQFFGPGTRLTVL.

The V call is TRBV4-1, the J call TRBJ2-7; 8 nucleotides align to TRBD2. This CDR3 is built from 15 residues. CDR1 MGHRA and CDR2 YSYEKL come from the germline V gene. The ends lost 3 bases at V and 0 bases at J; junction bases unmatched: 4. The CDR3 loop is CASSQSGGLSYEQYF. DNA of the CDR3: TGCGCCAGCAGCCAGAGCGGGGGCCTCTCCTACGAGCAGTACTTC.